These 8 T cell receptor beta chains share one sample of origin, sequenced in a study of shared clonotypes between healthy human individuals. Sequenced by immunoSEQ multiplex PCR; TCRdb stores in-frame clones only, minus some. The table has 2,500,000 or so clones, 85% to 95% seen once. The sequenced material came from naive CD4+ T cells from PBMCs. Subset defined: CD45RA+ positively selected. The source is a man aged 18 to 35 in good health. Some clones in this sample may be carry-over from other donors' samples.

This sequence joins TRBV10-1 and TRBJ2-7, with D unclear. The V end was cut by 7 bases, the J end by 4 bases, with 20 bases between. The V gene's germline CDR1 is WNHNN and CDR2 SYGVQD (reference sequence). The CDR3 runs to 15 residues. CDR3 coding DNA: TGCGCCAGCAAAGTCGATCCAGAAACTTGGTACGAGCAGTACTTC. It encodes CASKVDPETWYEQYF.

Regarding this clone: Other nucleotide sequences from this sample produce the same CDR3. The chain couples TRBV28 to TRBJ1-3; no definite D call. Germline V gene lookup returns CDR1 MDHEN and CDR2 SYDVKM. Trimming removed 1 base from V and 0 bases from J, with 4 bases in between. The CDR3 loop spans 14 amino acids. The CDR3 DNA sequence: TGTGCCAGCAGTTTATCGGGCTCTGGAAACACCATATATTTT. Its protein product is CASSLSGSGNTIYF.

J is TRBJ1-2 and V is TRBV5-1, with TRBD1 matching over 8 bases. Per the germline V gene, CDR1 is SGHRS and CDR2 is YFSETQ. V was clipped by 4 bases and J by 6 bases; unmatched bases: 11. The CDR3 totals 15 residues. Here the CDR3 reads CASSGGTGVRDGYTF. CDR3 in DNA: TGCGCCAGCAGCGGGGGGACAGGAGTTCGCGATGGCTACACCTTC.

Note on this clone: Other DNA sequences of this sample code for an identical CDR3. This rearrangement joins TRBV6-5 to TRBJ1-2, with 7 bases aligning to TRBD1. V lost 9 bases to trimming and J lost 2 bases; unmatched junction nucleotides: 6. Germline CDR1 and CDR2: MNHEY and SVGAGI. CDR3 length: 13 residues. CDR3 sequence: CASRDRENYGYTF. The CDR3 nucleotides are TGTGCCAGTCGTGACAGGGAAAACTATGGCTACACCTTC.

As for this clone: Other DNA sequences in the sample encode the same CDR3. The chain combines TRBV11-3 with TRBJ2-2; perhaps TRBD1 as D (5 bases). Trimming removed 3 bases at V and 2 bases at J, with 10 bases between. The CDR3 contains 15 residues. Germline loops: CDR1 SGHNT, CDR2 YENEEA. The CDR3 loop is CASSLGQGNTGELFF. The CDR3 nucleotides are TGTGCCAGCAGCTTGGGGCAGGGAAACACCGGGGAGCTGTTTTTT.

This clone showed up just once. The chain recombines TRBV2 with TRBJ1-5, with 9 bases identical to TRBD1. V was pared by 3 bases and J by 5 bases, with 8 bases of the junction left unmatched. The CDR3 covers 16 residues. CDR1 is SNHLY, CDR2 FYNNEI, per germline. Here the CDR3 reads CASSDQQGAVDQPQHF. The DNA for the CDR3 is TGTGCCAGCAGTGACCAACAGGGGGCGGTGGATCAGCCCCAGCATTTT.

The chain is built from TRBV27 and TRBJ2-7; unclear D gene. Germline CDR1 is MNHEY and CDR2 is SMNVEV (reference sequence). V was shortened by 5 bases and J by 6 bases, with 8 bases between the two germline ends. CDR3 size: 11 residues. CDR3 nucleotide sequence: TGTGCCAGCAGTATTGGCCCCGAGCAGTACTTC. It translates to CASSIGPEQYF.

The chain recombines TRBV4-3 with TRBJ2-6; D is ambiguous. V lost 1 base to trimming and J lost 0 bases, with 10 bases between them. The CDR3 is 17 amino acids. Germline V lookup: CDR1 LGHNA, CDR2 YSLEER. The CDR3 DNA sequence: TGCGCCAGCAGCCAAGGGAGAAGTAGCTCTGGGGCCAACGTCCTGACTTTC. Encoded protein: CASSQGRSSSGANVLTF.